The subject of this entry is one T cell receptor beta chain. This sample stems from a study of blood T cell repertoires in COVID-19. Germline lookup yields CDR1 LGHDT and CDR2 YNNKEL (reference sequence). V lost 10 bases and J 5 bases, leaving 17 bases between the germline ends. The CDR3 has 14 residues. Assay used: immunoSEQ multiplex PCR; TCRdb lists only in-frame clones, some missing. The sample comprises fewer than 250,000 clones, around 80% of which are singletons, and roughly a sixth rests with the top ten. Participants spanned ages roughly 18 to 95 years and resided in roughly 22 US areas. Sequenced: PBMCs or T cells enriched from blood (not recorded which). This TCR was sampled from a woman aged 45-65 years with acute COVID-19. The chain has TRBV3-1 (or the pseudogene TRBV3-2) and TRBJ2-2; a possible D gene is TRBD1 (6 bases). DNA of the CDR3: TGTGCCATTCGCGCAGGGGTCAAAACCGGGGAGCTGTTTTTT. Translated: CAIRAGVKTGELFF.